These 3 T cell receptor beta chains came from one sample sequenced in a study of graft-versus-host responses after intestinal transplantation. Sequencing was performed with immunoSEQ multiplex PCR; in TCRdb, only in-frame clones are kept and a portion is missing. The sample records tens of thousands of clones, 90% to 95% being singletons. For these TCRs, the target antigens are not known. Sequences were derived from unstimulated CD8+ T cells sorted from spleen or lymph node cells, sampled before transplant. The receptors stem from a human donor who was the organ donor for an intestinal transplant.

The rearrangement joins TRBV19 to TRBJ1-1, with D perhaps matching TRBD1 (6 bases). The germline V gene has CDR1 LNHDA and CDR2 SQIVND (reference sequence). V lost 5 bases, J lost 3 bases, and 13 bases lay in between. The CDR3 consists of 14 residues. The CDR3 sequence is CASSLQGRDTEAFF. The DNA of the CDR3 is TGTGCCAGTAGTCTACAGGGACGGGACACTGAAGCTTTCTTT. Full variable domain (rest looked up from reference TRBV19 and TRBJ1-1): DGGITQSPKYLFRKEGQNVTLSCEQNLNHDAMYWYRQDPGQGLRLIYYSQIVNDFQKGDIAEGYSVSREKKESFPLTVTSAQKNPTAFYLCASSLQGRDTEAFFGQGTRLTVV.

The chain is built from TRBV10-1 and TRBJ2-4; D call uncertain. Germline CDR1 WNHNN, CDR2 SYGVQD (reference sequence). The CDR3 totals 14 residues. V was pared by 0 bases and J by 1 base, with 4 bases between. DNA of the CDR3: TGCGCCAGCAGTGAGTCCCGGGCCAAAAACATTCAGTACTTC. Translating gives CASSESRAKNIQYF.

The chain employs TRBV5-4 and TRBJ2-2; 14 bases match TRBD2. V was pared by 4 bases and J by 2 bases, with 4 bases of the junction left unmatched. This CDR3 contains 17 residues. Germline CDR1 is SGHNT and CDR2 is YYREEE (reference sequence). Here the CDR3 reads CASSPGLAGANTGELFF. The CDR3 coding sequence is TGTGCCAGCAGCCCGGGACTAGCGGGAGCAAACACCGGGGAGCTGTTTTTT.